These 5 T cell receptor beta chains were all obtained from the same sample, sequenced in a study of blood T cell repertoires in COVID-19. The protocol was immunoSEQ multiplex PCR, while the TCRdb copy is restricted to in-frame clones and leaves out a portion. The data show under 300,000 clones, around nine tenths seen once. Sequencing was performed on PBMCs or T cells enriched from blood (not recorded which). Receptors were obtained from a woman in her 40s who had recovered from COVID-19.

This chain joins TRBV3-1 (or the pseudogene TRBV3-2) and TRBJ2-3, with 11 nucleotides matching TRBD1. The V gene end was trimmed by 3 bases and the J gene end by 4 bases; junction bases not matched to a gene: 3. Germline V CDR1 and CDR2: LGHDT, YNNKEL (reference sequence). The CDR3 extends over 15 amino acids. The DNA of the CDR3 is TGTGCCAGCAGCCAGGACAGGGGGCGCGCAGATACGCAGTATTTT. This gives the protein CASSQDRGRADTQYF.

This rearrangement joins TRBV7-9 to TRBJ1-1; D not certain. Trimming pared 1 base from V and 4 bases from J, leaving 10 bases between. Germline V gene data show CDR1 as SEHNR and CDR2 as FQNEAQ (reference sequence). CDR3 length: 14 amino acids. This chain's CDR3 is CASSLEVLGTEAFF. CDR3 coding DNA: TGTGCCAGCAGCTTAGAAGTCCTCGGCACTGAAGCTTTCTTT.

The gene calls are TRBV12-5 and TRBJ1-6; no reliable D call. V was cut by 1 base and J by 0 bases, with 19 bases left in between. Germline lookup yields CDR1 LGHNT and CDR2 FRNRAP. The CDR3 extends over 20 amino acids. This CDR3 is CASGLDVPHARSSYNSPLHF. DNA for the CDR3: TGTGCTAGTGGTTTGGATGTGCCACACGCAAGAAGCTCCTATAATTCACCCCTCCACTTT.

The chain has TRBV18 and TRBJ1-4; 8 positions agree with TRBD1. Germline V gene lookup returns CDR1 KGHSH and CDR2 LQKENI. This CDR3 is built from 12 residues. Trimming took 4 bases from V and 16 from J; bases not matched to a gene: 8. The CDR3 loop reads CASSLRTGMPFF. For the CDR3, the DNA is TGTGCCAGCTCACTCCGGACAGGGATGCCGTTTTTT.

The chain employs TRBV19 and TRBJ1-2; D remains unclear. V was shortened by 1 base and J by 4 bases, with 10 bases between the two germline ends. Germline values: CDR1 LNHDA, CDR2 SQIVND (reference sequence). The CDR3 runs to 14 residues. CDR3 amino acids: CASSIVRSGYGYTF. For the CDR3, the DNA is TGTGCCAGTAGTATAGTACGGAGTGGCTATGGCTACACCTTC.